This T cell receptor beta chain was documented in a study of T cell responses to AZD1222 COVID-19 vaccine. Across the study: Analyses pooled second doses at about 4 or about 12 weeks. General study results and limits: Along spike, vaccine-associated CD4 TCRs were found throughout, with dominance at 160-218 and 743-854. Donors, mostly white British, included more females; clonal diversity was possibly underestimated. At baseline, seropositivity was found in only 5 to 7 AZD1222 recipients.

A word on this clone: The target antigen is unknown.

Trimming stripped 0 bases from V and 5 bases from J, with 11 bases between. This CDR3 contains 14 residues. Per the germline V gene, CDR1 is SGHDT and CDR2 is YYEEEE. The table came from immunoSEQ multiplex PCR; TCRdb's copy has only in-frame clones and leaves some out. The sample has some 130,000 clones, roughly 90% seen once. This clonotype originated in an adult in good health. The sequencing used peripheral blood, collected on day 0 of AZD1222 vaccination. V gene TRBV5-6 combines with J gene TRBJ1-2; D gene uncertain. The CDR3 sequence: CASSLGRSWYGYTF. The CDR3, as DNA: TGTGCCAGCAGCTTGGGGCGGAGTTGGTATGGCTACACCTTC.